This TCR beta chain was recorded in a study of blood T cell repertoires in COVID-19. Generated by immunoSEQ multiplex PCR, the TCRdb table keeps only in-frame clones and is missing some. The sample lists fewer than 250,000 clones; almost 85% were seen once. The CDR3 is 12 residues long. Germline-derived CDR1 and CDR2 are SNHLY and FYNNEI. Trimming cost V 5 bases and J 3 bases, with 8 bases left between them. The sequence was obtained from a woman aged 50 to 65 with active or convalescent COVID-19. V usage is TRBV2 and J usage is TRBJ2-7; the D is unclear. Source material: peripheral blood. CDR3 sequence: CASSSPLYEQYF. The CDR3 DNA follows: TGTGCCAGCAGTTCCCCACTCTACGAGCAGTACTTC.